What follows are 4 T cell receptor beta chains derived from one specimen sequenced in a study of PD-1 blockade in classical Hodgkin lymphoma (dated by TCRdb to the early 2020s). The library relied on the immunoSEQ multiplex PCR assay. Here the immuneACCESS table is served through TCRdb, limited to in-frame sequences with V and J called. Missing clones are a known gap in these copies; in checked studies unresolved V genes cover under half, and the rest lacks a known reason. The sample table shows 15,000 to 20,000 clones, and approximately 92% are seen once. The ten largest clones take up less than 8.5% of the sample. Interpreted using the paper, the time point label stands for: newly diagnosed, previously untreated cHL patient sample. The sample taken for sequencing was peripheral blood mononuclear cells (PBMCs). The receptor set was obtained from a human donor with classical Hodgkin lymphoma.

V is TRBV6-1 and J is TRBJ1-6; TRBD1 is a possible D gene (6 bases). Per germline, CDR1 MNHNS and CDR2 SASEGT. This CDR3 is 13 amino acids long. Trimming stripped 4 bases from V and 6 bases from J, with 7 bases between. CDR3 bases: TGTGCCAGCAGTGTCAGGGGTAATTCACCCCTCCACTTT. Its translation: CASSVRGNSPLHF.

This clone was detected only once. The chain is built from TRBV30 and TRBJ2-7, with 11 bases matching TRBD2. Germline trimming cut 4 bases from V and 0 bases from J; bases unmatched to any gene: 11. This CDR3 spans 17 amino acids. Germline V gene lookup returns CDR1 GTSNPN and CDR2 SVGIG (reference sequence). The CDR3 region has the DNA TGTGCCTGGACTAGCGGGAGGACTTTCCCCCACTCCTACGAGCAGTACTTC. Translation: CAWTSGRTFPHSYEQYF.

This clone has only a few counts. The chain is built from TRBV5-1 and TRBJ1-2; D perhaps matches TRBD1 (5 bases). The V end lost 0 bases, the J end lost 8 bases, and 17 bases lay between the germline ends. The germline gives CDR1 SGHRS, CDR2 YFSETQ. The CDR3 has 15 residues. DNA for the CDR3: TGCGCCAGCAGCTTGGCCGACAGTGGTCGGGGGGGCTACACCTTC. It specifies CASSLADSGRGGYTF.

The V gene is TRBV5-5, the J gene TRBJ1-2; 12 bases are shared with TRBD1. CDR1 is SGHKS and CDR2 is YYEKEE in the germline V gene (reference sequence). The CDR3 covers 17 residues. V was pared by 2 bases and J by 6 bases, with 11 bases of the junction left unmatched. CDR3 sequence reads: CASSLELPGQGADGYTF. In DNA form, the CDR3 reads TGTGCCAGCAGCTTAGAACTTCCGGGACAGGGGGCCGATGGCTACACCTTC.